This T cell receptor (beta chain) was recorded in a study of T cell responses to AZD1222 COVID-19 vaccine. General study findings and limits: Without day 14 samples, only post-peak T cell repertoires were studied. Donors, mostly white British, included more females; clonal diversity was possibly underestimated. At baseline, seropositivity was found in only 5 to 7 AZD1222 recipients. Spike-specific TCR depth and breadth grew after two AZD1222 doses.

This CDR3 comprises 18 residues. Germline values: CDR1 SGHTA, CDR2 FQGNSA. With 0 bases clipped from V and 1 base from J, the junction kept 7 bases outside the gene matches. Clones were sequenced by immunoSEQ multiplex PCR, and TCRdb holds only the in-frame ones, with some missing. The table shows more than 15,000 clones, with almost 85% occurring only once. Concerning this clone: No antigen is known for it.

The sequencing here drew on peripheral blood, taken 28 days after the second AZD1222 dose. V is TRBV7-2 and J is TRBJ2-7; 12 bases fit TRBD2. The sequence came from an adult who received the AZD1222 COVID-19 vaccine. CDR3 DNA sequence: TGTGCCAGCAGCTTAGCCGAGACTAGCGGGAGTAGATCCTACGAGCAGTACTTC. Translating gives CASSLAETSGSRSYEQYF.